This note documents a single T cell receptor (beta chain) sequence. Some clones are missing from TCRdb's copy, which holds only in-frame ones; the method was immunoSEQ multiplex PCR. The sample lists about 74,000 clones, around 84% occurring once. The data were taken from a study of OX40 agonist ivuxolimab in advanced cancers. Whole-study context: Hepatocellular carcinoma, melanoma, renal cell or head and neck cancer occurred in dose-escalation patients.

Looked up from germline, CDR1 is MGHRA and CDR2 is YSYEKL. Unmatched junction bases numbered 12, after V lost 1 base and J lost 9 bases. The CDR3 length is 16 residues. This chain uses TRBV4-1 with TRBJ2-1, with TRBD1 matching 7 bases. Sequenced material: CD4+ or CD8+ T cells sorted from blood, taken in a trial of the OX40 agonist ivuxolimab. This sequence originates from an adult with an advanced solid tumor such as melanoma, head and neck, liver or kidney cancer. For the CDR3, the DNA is TGCGCCAGCAGCCAAGCCCCGGGACAGACTAAAGGTGAGCAGTTCTTC. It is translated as CASSQAPGQTKGEQFF.